Sequencing of this T cell receptor beta chain was carried out in a study of control samples from healthy donors and cancer patients. Clones were read by immunoSEQ multiplex PCR, and TCRdb kept only the in-frame ones, dropping some. Of 63,000 or so clones listed, approximately 80% are singletons. Sequencing used blood. The receptor was derived from a man between 45 and 60 years old in good health.

The CDR3 DNA reads TGTGCCAGCAGCGTAGGAAGCTGGGAGAAGCAGTACTTC. Translated: CASSVGSWEKQYF. The gene calls are TRBV9 and TRBJ2-7; possible D gene TRBD2, 5 bases. In germline, CDR1 is SGDLS, CDR2 YYNGEE. Between the trimmed V and J ends, which lost 0 bases and 8 bases, there was a span of 12 bases. The CDR3 has 13 residues.